This T cell receptor beta chain was captured by sequencing in a study of T cell repertoires in cytomegalovirus infection. This clonotype occurred a few times. Its antigen is still unknown. The CDR3 length is 15 residues. Germline-derived CDR1 and CDR2 are MNHNS and SASEGT. J lost 5 bases, V lost 1 base, and 6 bases had no gene match. Via MiXCR, TCRdb re-called the reads, giving one row per CDR3 protein. The table has 95,000 to 150,000 distinct CDR3 sequences, about 32% seen once. This chain connects TRBV6-1 to TRBJ2-5; 8 positions agree with TRBD1. This TCR derives from a human donor in good health (CMV status not recorded). Some clones in this sample may be carry-over from other donors' samples. The sequencing used CD8+ T cells from cultured PBMCs, collected from culture after CMV antigen stimulation. CDR3 loop: CASSEGTGRRETQYF. The CDR3 nucleotides read TGTGCCAGCAGTGAAGGGACAGGGCGGAGGGAGACCCAGTACTTC.